This TCR beta chain was sequenced in a study of blood T cell repertoires in COVID-19 (dated by TCRdb to the early 2020s). Notes on the research overall: Samples from collaborators originated in the United States, Italy and Spain and spanned both the acute and convalescent phases of COVID-19. The repertoires were released in a freely available public database intended as a resource for research on the immune response to SARS-CoV-2. Subjects who had been exposed to COVID-19, were actively infected with it, or had recovered from it provided the deeply sampled blood TCRbeta repertoires that made up the dataset. The material from the prospective study consisted of cDNA or gDNA derived from T cells, B-cell-depleted T cells, or PBMCs. Nearly every sample came with metadata listing a de-identified subject ID, COVID-19 status, age in years and sex. HLA class I and class II types, where available, came from metadata supplied by the sample provider rather than from assay-based typing. Samples came from the ongoing ImmuneRACE study (first 160 participants) plus 1,254 subjects from 6 global collaborators.

As concerns this clone: It has no known antigen specificity. No per-base quality is available; no much larger clone lies one base away.

Participants in the prospective study were aged roughly 18 to 89 years, lived in 20 to 30 United States geographic areas, and enrolled through a virtual design. Cohort assignment in the prospective study relied on participant-reported clinical history from a screening survey and a study questionnaire. Exposed participants were defined as having been in contact with someone with a PCR-confirmed or clinician-diagnosed COVID-19 case within 2 weeks of study entry. Each participant in the prospective study had whole blood, serum and a nasopharyngeal or oropharyngeal swab collected by mobile phlebotomists. Over an approximately 2-month period, participants in the prospective study had the option of providing additional blood draws and questionnaires. Blood samples from the prospective study were shipped frozen or at room temperature prior to DNA extraction. Broader findings and caveats from the paper: The amount of clinical and demographic metadata varied by source and participant and was provided uncurated.

The immunoSEQ Assay, a bias-controlled multiplex PCR, was used to amplify TCRbeta CDR3 regions from genomic DNA. Under the source paper's analysis protocol: Nucleated cell counts per sample were estimated from amplification of reference gene primers within the assay. Sequence reads were collapsed and filtered to measure the absolute abundance of every unique TCRbeta CDR3 rearrangement. Productive Simpson clonality was computed per sample as the square root of Simpson's diversity index over productive rearrangements. TCRdb carries this immuneACCESS record with in-frame sequences only. Its versions omit some clonotypes, under half of them owing to an unresolved V gene in the studies checked, with the rest unexplained. Clone size and the V and J calls come from that table; the DNA yielded D and trimming. The sample contains roughly 240,000 clones, around 90% of them found a single time. Together, the top ten hold 0.87% of the sample.

The CDR3 starts with the cysteine, ends with the phenylalanine, and has 14 residues. Kept here is only the CDR3 DNA, which spans 42 bases and is read in frame from base 1. Trimming takes 8 bases from V and 7 bases from J, and the germline ends sit 21 bases apart. The germline V gene supplies CDR1 SGHDT and CDR2 YYEEEE. Input material: PBMCs or T cells enriched from blood (not recorded which). This clonotype was sampled from a man in his fifties who had been exposed to COVID-19. This receptor chain uses TRBV5-6 and TRBJ1-2, with TRBD1 tentatively as D gene (5 bases match). In nucleotides, the sequence is TGTGCCAGAAACCAGGGTGGTGGAGAGACTGGCTACACCTTC. This encodes CARNQGGGETGYTF.